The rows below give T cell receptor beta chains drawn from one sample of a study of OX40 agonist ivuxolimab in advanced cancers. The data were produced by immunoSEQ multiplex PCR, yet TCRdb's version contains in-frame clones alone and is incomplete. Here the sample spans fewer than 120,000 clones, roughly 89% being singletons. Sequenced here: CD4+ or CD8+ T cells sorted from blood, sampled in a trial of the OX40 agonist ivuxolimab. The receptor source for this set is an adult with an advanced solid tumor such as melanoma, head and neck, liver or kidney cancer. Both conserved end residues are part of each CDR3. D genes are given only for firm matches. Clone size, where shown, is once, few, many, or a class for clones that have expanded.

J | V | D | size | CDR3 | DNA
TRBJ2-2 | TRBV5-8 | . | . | CASSPGGGLDTGELFF | TGTGCCAGCAGCCCCGGCGGTGGGTTGGACACCGGGGAGCTGTTTTTT
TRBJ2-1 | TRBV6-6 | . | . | CASSYRYNEQFF | TGTGCCAGCAGTTACAGGTACAATGAGCAGTTCTTC
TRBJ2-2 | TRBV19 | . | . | CASSSQWNTGELFF | TGTGCCAGTAGTAGTCAATGGAACACCGGGGAGCTGTTTTTT
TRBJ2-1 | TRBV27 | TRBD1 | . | CASSLSGQIYNEQFF | TGTGCCAGCAGTTTATCGGGACAGATCTACAATGAGCAGTTCTTC
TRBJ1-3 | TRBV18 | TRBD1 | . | CASSPTGDLEYGNTIYF | TGTGCCAGCTCCCCGACAGGGGACCTTGAATATGGAAACACCATATATTTT
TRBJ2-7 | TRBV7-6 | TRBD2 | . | CASSLGWGLAGERAYEQYF | TGTGCCAGCAGCTTAGGATGGGGGCTAGCGGGAGAGAGAGCCTACGAGCAGTACTTC
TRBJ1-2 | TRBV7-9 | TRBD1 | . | CASSSGQNYGYTF | TGTGCCAGCAGCTCGGGACAGAACTATGGCTACACCTTC
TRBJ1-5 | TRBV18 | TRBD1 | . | CASSPPTGSNQPQHF | TGTGCCAGCTCACCACCGACAGGGTCCAATCAGCCCCAGCATTTT
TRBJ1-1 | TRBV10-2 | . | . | CASSEAGIDTEAFF | TGCGCCAGCAGTGAGGCGGGGATCGACACTGAAGCTTTCTTT
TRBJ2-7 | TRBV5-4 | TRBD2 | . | CASSGGSGSRSYEQYF | TGTGCCAGCAGCGGAGGTAGCGGGAGCCGCTCCTACGAGCAGTACTTC
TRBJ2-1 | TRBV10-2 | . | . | CASKAGTDAHYEQFF | TGCGCCAGCAAAGCGGGGACAGACGCACACTATGAGCAGTTCTTC
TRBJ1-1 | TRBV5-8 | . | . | CASSRVNTEAFF | TGTGCCAGCAGCCGGGTGAACACTGAAGCTTTCTTT
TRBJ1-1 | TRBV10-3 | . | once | CATRGAFDEAFF | TGTGCCACTAGGGGGGCCTTCGATGAAGCTTTCTTT
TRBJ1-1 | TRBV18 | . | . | CASSPDKNTEAFF | TGTGCCAGCTCACCGGACAAGAACACTGAAGCTTTCTTT
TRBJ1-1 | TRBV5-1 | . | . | CASSLNMMNTEAFF | TGCGCCAGCAGCTTGAATATGATGAACACTGAAGCTTTCTTT
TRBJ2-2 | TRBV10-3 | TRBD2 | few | CATGGSSTGELFF | TGTGCCACCGGCGGGAGCAGCACCGGGGAGCTGTTTTTT
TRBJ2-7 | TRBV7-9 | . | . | CASSSADSYEQYF | TGTGCCAGCAGCTCCGCCGACAGCTACGAGCAGTACTTC
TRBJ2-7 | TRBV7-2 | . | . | CASSLVAHAYEQYF | TGTGCCAGCAGCTTAGTAGCGCACGCCTACGAGCAGTACTTC
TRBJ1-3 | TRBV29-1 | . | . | CSVEDLRSSGNTIYF | TGCAGCGTTGAAGATCTTAGGAGCTCTGGAAACACCATATATTTT
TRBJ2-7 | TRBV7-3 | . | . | CASSLKPGGSEQYF | TGTGCCAGCAGCTTAAAACCAGGGGGGAGCGAGCAGTACTTC
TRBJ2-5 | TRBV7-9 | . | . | CASSLAQQETQYF | TGTGCCAGCAGCTTAGCACAGCAAGAGACCCAGTACTTC
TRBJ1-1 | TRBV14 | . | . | CASSQDMGTEAFF | TGTGCCAGCAGCCAAGATATGGGAACTGAAGCTTTCTTT
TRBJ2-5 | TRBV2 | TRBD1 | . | CASDSGTGEETQYF | TGTGCCAGCGATTCCGGGACAGGGGAGGAGACCCAGTACTTC
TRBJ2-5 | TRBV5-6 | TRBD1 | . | CASSADRIQETQYF | TGTGCCAGCAGCGCGGACAGGATCCAAGAGACCCAGTACTTC
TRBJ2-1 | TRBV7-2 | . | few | CASSLVVEQFF | TGTGCCAGCAGCCTAGTAGTTGAGCAGTTCTTC
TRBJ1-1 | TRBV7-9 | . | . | CASSPSAGNTEAFF | TGTGCCAGCAGCCCTTCGGCTGGTAACACTGAAGCTTTCTTT
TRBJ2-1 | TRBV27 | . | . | CASSVEGPINEQFF | TGTGCCAGCAGTGTGGAGGGCCCCATCAATGAGCAGTTCTTC
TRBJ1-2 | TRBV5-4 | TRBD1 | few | CASSLGTGQGRSGYTF | TGTGCCAGCAGCTTGGGAACCGGACAGGGGAGATCTGGCTACACCTTC
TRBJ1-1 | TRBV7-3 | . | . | CASSPSGVGGTEAFF | TGTGCCAGCAGCCCTTCCGGGGTGGGGGGCACTGAAGCTTTCTTT
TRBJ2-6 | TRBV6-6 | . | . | CASTPGGSGANVLTF | TGTGCCAGCACCCCAGGAGGCTCTGGGGCCAACGTCCTGACTTTC
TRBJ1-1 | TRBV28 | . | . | CASSPGPDMNTEAFF | TGTGCCAGCAGTCCAGGTCCCGATATGAACACTGAAGCTTTCTTT
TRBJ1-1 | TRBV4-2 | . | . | CASSQENTGYTEAFF | TGTGCCAGCAGCCAAGAAAACACGGGTTACACTGAAGCTTTCTTT
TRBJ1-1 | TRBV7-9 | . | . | CASSLADPNEAFF | TGTGCCAGCAGCTTAGCGGACCCAAATGAAGCTTTCTTT
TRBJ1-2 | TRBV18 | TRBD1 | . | CASSLRQGDGYTF | TGTGCCAGCTCACTACGACAGGGCGATGGCTACACCTTC
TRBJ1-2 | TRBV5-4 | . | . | CASSPGTAHGYGYTF | TGTGCCAGCAGCCCTGGGACCGCCCACGGGTATGGCTACACCTTC
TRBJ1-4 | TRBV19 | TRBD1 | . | CASSDRVDGKLFF | TGTGCCAGTAGCGACAGGGTCGACGGAAAACTGTTTTTT